This TCR beta chain was captured by sequencing in a study of sequential checkpoint blockade in melanoma. Study background: After both sequences, patients received maintenance nivolumab.

The CDR3 extends over 16 amino acids. Losses at the gene ends were 4 bases for V and 4 bases for J; bases not matched to a gene: 5. CDR1 SQVTM and CDR2 ANQGSEA come from the germline V gene. The method was immunoSEQ multiplex PCR; TCRdb's version includes in-frame clones alone and lacks a portion of them. The sample lists 20,000 to 25,000 clones, roughly four fifths occurring once. Treatment reported: randomized to nivolumab then ipilimumab (arm A) or the reverse (arm B). V gene TRBV29-1 combines with J gene TRBJ2-1; 15 bases fit TRBD2. This specimen was CD8+ T cells sorted from blood (inferred from file names), taken from a patient given nivolumab and ipilimumab in sequence. The TCR originated in a human donor with melanoma. For the CDR3, the DNA is TGCAGCGTTGGGACTAGCGGGAGGGTAGGGTACAATGAGCAGTTCTTC. Protein: CSVGTSGRVGYNEQFF.